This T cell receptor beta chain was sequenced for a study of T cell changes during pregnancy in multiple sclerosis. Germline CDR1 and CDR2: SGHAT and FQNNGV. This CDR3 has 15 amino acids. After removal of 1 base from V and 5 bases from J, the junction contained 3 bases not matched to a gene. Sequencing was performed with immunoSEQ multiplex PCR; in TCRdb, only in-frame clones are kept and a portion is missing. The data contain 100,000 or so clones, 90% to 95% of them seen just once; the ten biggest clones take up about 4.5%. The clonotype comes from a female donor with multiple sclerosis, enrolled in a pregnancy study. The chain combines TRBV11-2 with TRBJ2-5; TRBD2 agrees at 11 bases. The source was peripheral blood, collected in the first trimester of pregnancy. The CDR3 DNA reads TGTGCCAGCAGCTTAGTAGCGGGGGGGGGCGAGACCCAGTACTTC. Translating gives CASSLVAGGGETQYF.